Following are 13 T cell receptor beta chains from one sample sequenced in a study of blood T cell repertoires in COVID-19. Some clones are missing from TCRdb's copy, which holds only in-frame ones; the method was immunoSEQ multiplex PCR. This sample carries about 99,000 clones, more than 85% of them seen once, and the ten largest clones take 6%. The sequenced material came from peripheral blood. The receptors originated from a human donor in a cohort sampled during active COVID-19.

This rearrangement joins TRBV7-2 to TRBJ1-3; a possible D gene is TRBD1 (6 bases). Between the trimmed V and J ends, which lost 5 bases and 4 bases, there was a span of 12 bases. Per germline, CDR1 SGHTA and CDR2 FQGNSA. The CDR3 is made up of 14 amino acids. CDR3 in amino acids: CASSPGAQGNTIYF. The CDR3 nucleotides read TGTGCCAGCAGCCCAGGGGCTCAAGGAAACACCATATATTTT.

This chain uses TRBV19 with TRBJ2-1, with D possibly TRBD2 on 7 matching bases. The CDR3 sequence is 15 residues long. Germline CDR1 LNHDA, CDR2 SQIVND (reference sequence). The germline V and J ends were trimmed by 4 bases and 7 bases, with 17 bases remaining between them. The CDR3 spells CASSTSLGGPNEQFF. In DNA form, the CDR3 reads TGTGCCAGTAGTACCTCCCTGGGGGGGCCGAATGAGCAGTTCTTC.

In its sample, this clone was seen a few times. Other nucleotide sequences from this sample produce the same CDR3. The chain links TRBV19 to TRBJ2-7; no clear D. The germline V and J ends were trimmed by 1 base and 3 bases, with 4 bases remaining between them. The germline gives CDR1 LNHDA, CDR2 SQIVND (reference sequence). The CDR3 totals 12 residues. The DNA for the CDR3 is TGTGCCAGTAGTATAGCCGGCTACGAGCAGTACTTC. This encodes CASSIAGYEQYF.

This chain uses TRBV6-2 or TRBV6-3 with TRBJ2-7; 7 bases fit TRBD2. The junction had 9 bases not matched to a gene; V was cut back by 2 bases and J by 2 bases. The CDR3 sequence is 16 residues long. Germline V gene lookup returns CDR1 MNHEY and CDR2 SVGEGT. The CDR3 loop reads CASSYSILADPYEQYF. Here the CDR3 DNA reads TGTGCCAGCAGTTACAGTATCCTAGCGGATCCCTACGAGCAGTACTTC.

This chain links TRBV5-8 with TRBJ1-5; D gene ambiguous. V was shortened by 4 bases and J by 0 bases, with 11 bases between the two germline ends. Looked up from germline, CDR1 is SGHTS and CDR2 is YDEGEE. This CDR3 has 15 residues. CDR3 amino acids: CASSPPVNSNQPQHF. CDR3 nucleotide sequence: TGTGCCAGCAGCCCCCCTGTTAATAGCAATCAGCCCCAGCATTTT.

The J gene is TRBJ2-7, the V gene TRBV27; the match to TRBD2 covers 8 bases. Germline values: CDR1 MNHEY, CDR2 SMNVEV (reference sequence). V was clipped by 5 bases and J by 3 bases; unmatched bases: 3. This CDR3 is 13 amino acids long. As DNA, the CDR3 is TGTGCCAGCAGTGGACTAGCAGACTACGAGCAGTACTTC. It specifies CASSGLADYEQYF.

A few counts support this clone. V usage is TRBV12-3 or TRBV12-4 and J usage is TRBJ1-2; D may be TRBD1 (5 bases). CDR3 length: 13 residues. V lost 1 base, J lost 4 bases, and 7 bases lay in between. The DNA for the CDR3 is TGTGCCAGCAGTTTAGACAGGCTCTATGGCTACACCTTC. It codes for CASSLDRLYGYTF.

Here the CDR3 DNA reads TGTGCCAGCAGCCCCCTTCTCGGGGGGGAGACCCAGTACTTC. Translating it yields CASSPLLGGETQYF. The V call is TRBV7-2, the J call TRBJ2-5, with TRBD2 matching over 7 bases. Unmatched junction bases numbered 8, after V lost 5 bases and J lost 5 bases. CDR1 SGHTA and CDR2 FQGNSA come from the germline V gene. This CDR3 comprises 14 residues.

The chain links TRBV7-2 to TRBJ2-2; D perhaps matches TRBD2 (5 bases). The CDR3 covers 13 residues. Germline V CDR1 and CDR2: SGHTA, FQGNSA. Trimming took 5 bases from V and 6 from J, leaving 10 bases between them. Here the CDR3 reads CASSRLRAGELFF. The CDR3 DNA reads TGTGCCAGCAGCCGCTTGAGGGCCGGGGAGCTGTTTTTT.

This chain uses TRBV4-3 with TRBJ1-2, with D perhaps TRBD1 (6 bases). The germline gives CDR1 LGHNA, CDR2 YSLEER. V lost 3 bases, J lost 4 bases, and 21 bases lay in between. The CDR3 totals 17 residues. Written as DNA, the CDR3 is TGCGCCAGCAGCCATACCCTAGGACAGCAATACGGCTATGGCTACACCTTC. Its protein is CASSHTLGQQYGYGYTF.

The V call is TRBV9, the J call TRBJ2-7, with D perhaps matching TRBD2 (6 bases). V was clipped by 0 bases and J by 0 bases, with 10 bases between them. Per the germline V gene, CDR1 is SGDLS and CDR2 is YYNGEE. The CDR3 sequence is 15 residues long. The CDR3 sequence is CASSVGGRSSYEQYF. The CDR3 DNA reads TGTGCCAGCAGCGTAGGGGGGAGGAGCTCCTACGAGCAGTACTTC. The full variable domain, rest sourced from reference TRBV9 and TRBJ2-7, is DSGVTQTPKHLITATGQRVTLRCSPRSGDLSVYWYQQSLDQGLQFLIQYYNGEERAKGNILERFSAQQFPDLHSELNLSSLELGDSALYFCASSVGGRSSYEQYFGPGTRLTVT.

The chain carries TRBV9 and TRBJ2-1; maybe TRBD2 (5 bases). Germline CDR1 reads SGDLS; CDR2 reads YYNGEE. CDR3 size: 13 residues. Trimming took off 4 bases at V and 4 bases at J, with 9 bases between the two ends. The CDR3: CASSSGVYNEQFF. The CDR3 coding sequence is TGTGCCAGCAGCTCCGGGGTATACAATGAGCAGTTCTTC.

The rearrangement joins TRBV6-5 to TRBJ2-3; 8 bases align to TRBD2. The V gene's germline CDR1 is MNHEY and CDR2 SVGAGI. Losses at the gene ends were 2 bases for V and 3 bases for J; bases not matched to a gene: 7. CDR3 length equals 16 residues. The CDR3 bases are TGTGCCAGCAGTTACCTTTCGGGGGGGCAAACAGATACGCAGTATTTT. Its translation: CASSYLSGGQTDTQYF.